This TCR beta chain was identified in a study of blood T cell repertoires in COVID-19. Cohort allocation depended upon clinical history that participants reported. Data came from immunoSEQ multiplex PCR; TCRdb stores just in-frame clones and leaves some out. The sample contains about 500,000 clones, roughly nine tenths of which appear only once. There are a few counts of this clone. Input material: PBMCs or T cells enriched from blood (not recorded which). The clonotype was recovered from a woman between 18 and 30 years old who had recovered from COVID-19.

The CDR3 protein is CASSVQRDQPQHF. The CDR3 DNA is TGCGCCAGCAGTGTTCAGAGGGATCAGCCCCAGCATTTT. The V gene is TRBV10-2, the J gene TRBJ1-5; the D is unclear. V was clipped by 4 bases and J by 5 bases, with 9 bases between them. There are 13 residues in the CDR3. CDR1 WSHSY and CDR2 SAAADI come from the germline V gene.